A selection of T cell receptor beta chains follows, all from one sample in a study of blood T cell repertoires in COVID-19. Using immunoSEQ multiplex PCR, the repertoire was profiled, and TCRdb retains in-frame clones only, with some absent. The table has some 23,000 clones, roughly nine tenths seen once; the top ten hold approximately 9%. Sequencing was carried out using peripheral blood. The receptors derive from a human donor with active COVID-19. The donor label of this sample is uncertain. The CDR3 runs from the conserved cysteine through the conserved F or W. The D gene is left open where the match is weak. The size entry is marked missing in some rows and otherwise reads once, few, many or a size class.

D gene	J gene	V gene	clone size	CDR3 protein	CDR3 DNA
-	TRBJ2-4	TRBV5-5	-	CASSLEEGPPKNIQYF	TGTGCCAGCAGCTTGGAGGAGGGCCCACCGAAAAACATTCAGTACTTC
-	TRBJ2-2	TRBV19	-	CASSATGFSTGELFF	TGTGCCAGTAGTGCAACAGGGTTTAGCACCGGGGAGCTGTTTTTT
-	TRBJ2-3	TRBV10-3	-	CAISPRTTSTDTQYF	TGTGCCATCAGCCCTCGGACAACTAGCACAGATACGCAGTATTTT
-	TRBJ2-7	TRBV7-9	medium-sized	CASSFWETEQYF	TGTGCCAGCAGCTTTTGGGAGACCGAGCAGTACTTC
TRBD2	TRBJ2-1	TRBV12-5	-	CAPSLRREGNYNEQFF	TGTGCTCCCTCCCTCCGGCGGGAGGGAAACTACAATGAGCAGTTCTTC
TRBD2	TRBJ2-3	TRBV24-1	once	CATSGRGLAGRTDTQYF	TGTGCCACCAGTGGTCGGGGACTAGCGGGACGCACAGATACGCAGTATTTT
TRBD1	TRBJ1-1	TRBV11-2	once	CASSPRDRNTEAFF	TGTGCCAGCAGTCCCCGGGACAGGAACACTGAAGCTTTCTTT
TRBD1	TRBJ1-1	TRBV19	-	CASRNRGLNTEAFF	TGTGCCAGTAGAAACAGGGGGCTGAACACTGAAGCTTTCTTT
TRBD2	TRBJ2-5	TRBV6-6	once	CASGLRSGRRGMTQYF	TGTGCCAGCGGTCTAAGGAGCGGGAGGAGGGGGATGACCCAGTACTTC
TRBD2	TRBJ2-5	TRBV27	-	CASSRGLAGGETQYF	TGTGCCAGCAGCCGTGGACTAGCGGGAGGAGAGACCCAGTACTTC
TRBD1	TRBJ2-3	TRBV19	-	CASEGQGTDTQYF	TGTGCCAGTGAGGGACAGGGCACAGATACGCAGTATTTT
-	TRBJ2-7	TRBV6-1	-	CASSEAGTQEREQYF	TGTGCCAGCAGTGAAGCCGGGACACAGGAACGCGAGCAGTACTTC
-	TRBJ2-3	TRBV5-4	-	CASRETKSADTQYF	TGTGCCAGCCGGGAAACAAAATCGGCAGATACGCAGTATTTT
TRBD2	TRBJ2-3	TRBV7-6	-	CASSLRTGGARDTQYF	TGTGCCAGCAGCTTAAGAACGGGGGGAGCGAGGGATACGCAGTATTTT
TRBD1	TRBJ2-4	TRBV4-2	-	CASSQTTGYDIQYF	TGTGCCAGCAGCCAAACGACAGGGTACGACATTCAGTACTTC
-	TRBJ1-6	TRBV6-5	-	CASSYGQGLTPLHF	TGTGCCAGCAGTTATGGCCAGGGGCTAACACCCCTCCACTTT
-	TRBJ2-7	TRBV7-6	medium-sized	CASSLARTHEQYF	TGTGCCAGCAGCTTAGCGCGAACCCACGAGCAGTACTTC
-	TRBJ2-1	TRBV5-1	-	CASSSLAGNEQFF	TGCGCCAGCAGCTCCCTCGCGGGGAATGAGCAGTTCTTC
-	TRBJ1-1	TRBV3-1/TRBV3-2	-	CASSPSLSREAFF	TGTGCCAGCAGCCCTTCCCTATCCCGAGAAGCTTTCTTT
-	TRBJ2-1	TRBV2	-	CASRMGLWDEQFF	TGTGCCAGCAGGATGGGCCTCTGGGATGAGCAGTTCTTC
TRBD1	TRBJ2-7	TRBV24-1	-	CATQGAGGTWEQYF	TGTGCCACCCAAGGGGCAGGGGGAACGTGGGAGCAGTACTTC
-	TRBJ2-1	TRBV27	-	CASGPHRDPYNEQFF	TGTGCCAGCGGGCCTCACAGGGACCCCTACAATGAGCAGTTCTTC
TRBD1	TRBJ1-2	TRBV9	-	CASSPFLGSGTGDGYTF	TGTGCCAGCAGCCCCTTCCTAGGTTCCGGGACAGGGGACGGCTACACCTTC
-	TRBJ2-6	TRBV18	-	CASSPGVSGANVLTF	TGTGCCAGCTCGCCCGGTGTCTCTGGGGCCAACGTCCTGACTTTC
-	TRBJ2-7	TRBV13	-	CASKDSGAQPTYEQYF	TGTGCCAGCAAGGATTCGGGAGCCCAACCTACCTACGAGCAGTACTTC
-	TRBJ2-7	TRBV27	once	CASSLGRAYEQYF	TGTGCCAGCTCCTTAGGGCGGGCCTACGAGCAGTACTTC
-	TRBJ1-3	TRBV19	once	CASSDPFSSGNTIYF	TGTGCCAGTAGTGATCCGTTTAGCTCTGGAAACACCATATATTTT
-	TRBJ2-1	TRBV4-1	-	CASSQEGRSANEQFF	TGCGCCAGCAGCCAAGAGGGTCGGAGCGCCAATGAGCAGTTCTTC
TRBD1	TRBJ1-4	TRBV28	-	CASSLMGQGREKLFF	TGTGCCAGCAGTTTAATGGGACAGGGAAGGGAAAAACTGTTTTTT
TRBD2	TRBJ2-1	TRBV18	-	CASSLAGFSYNEQFF	TGTGCCAGCTCCCTAGCGGGATTCTCCTACAATGAGCAGTTCTTC
-	TRBJ2-1	TRBV24-1	-	CATSDLDKAGYNEQFF	-
-	TRBJ1-5	TRBV27	-	CASSLSGAGNQPQHF	TGTGCCAGCAGTTTATCGGGGGCTGGCAATCAGCCCCAGCATTTT
TRBD2	TRBJ2-7	TRBV27	-	CASGLASSYEQYF	TGTGCCAGCGGACTAGCGAGCTCCTACGAGCAGTACTTC
-	TRBJ2-7	TRBV9	-	CASSVVPGQGGEQYF	TGTGCCAGCAGCGTAGTACCGGGGCAGGGGGGCGAGCAGTACTTC
-	TRBJ1-5	TRBV18	-	CASSGTNSNQPQHF	TGTGCCAGCTCAGGGACAAATAGCAATCAGCCCCAGCATTTT
-	TRBJ1-1	TRBV28	-	CASRARVTASANTEAFF	TGTGCCAGCAGAGCTCGGGTGACAGCCAGTGCGAACACTGAAGCTTTCTTT
-	TRBJ2-7	TRBV9	-	CASSDLRTWRSYEQYF	TGTGCCAGCAGCGATTTACGGACATGGAGATCCTACGAGCAGTACTTC